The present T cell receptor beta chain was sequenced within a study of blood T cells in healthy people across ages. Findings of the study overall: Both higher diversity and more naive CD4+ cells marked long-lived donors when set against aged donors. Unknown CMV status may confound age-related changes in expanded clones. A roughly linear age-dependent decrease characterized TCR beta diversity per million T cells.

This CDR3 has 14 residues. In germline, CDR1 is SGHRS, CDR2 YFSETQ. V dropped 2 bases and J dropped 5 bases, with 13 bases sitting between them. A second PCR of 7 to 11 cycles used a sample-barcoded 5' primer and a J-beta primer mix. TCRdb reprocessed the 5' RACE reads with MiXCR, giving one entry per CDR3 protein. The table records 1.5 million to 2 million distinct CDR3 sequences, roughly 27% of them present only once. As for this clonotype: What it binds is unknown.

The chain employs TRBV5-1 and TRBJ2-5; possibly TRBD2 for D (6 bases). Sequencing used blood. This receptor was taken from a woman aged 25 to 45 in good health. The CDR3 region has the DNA TGCGCCAGCAGCTTAGGGGACTCGGGGGAGACCCAGTACTTC. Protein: CASSLGDSGETQYF.